The next 9 T cell receptor beta chains were all read from a single sample in a study of OX40 agonist ivuxolimab in advanced cancers. The table came from immunoSEQ multiplex PCR; TCRdb's copy has only in-frame clones and leaves some out. Seen here are about 84,000 clones, approximately 95% observed once, and the top ten hold roughly 11%. Specimen: CD4+ or CD8+ T cells sorted from blood, collected in a trial of the OX40 agonist ivuxolimab. These receptor sequences come from an adult with an advanced solid tumor such as melanoma, head and neck, liver or kidney cancer.

This rearrangement joins TRBV4-3 to TRBJ1-2; possible D gene TRBD1, 5 bases. V lost 0 bases and J lost 8, with 16 bases in between. Germline CDR1 LGHNA, CDR2 YSLEER. The CDR3 runs 15 residues. Here the CDR3 DNA reads TGCGCCAGCAGCCAAGACGGTACGGGACGCAAGGGCTACACCTTC. It codes for CASSQDGTGRKGYTF.

This chain uses TRBV7-2 with TRBJ2-2, with TRBD2 identical over 10 bases. In germline, CDR1 is SGHTA, CDR2 FQGNSA. V shed 6 bases and J 4 bases; nucleotides not matched to a gene: 5. This CDR3 spans 15 amino acids. DNA for the CDR3: TGTGCCAGCAGATATACTAGCGGGACCACCGGGGAGCTGTTTTTT. Translated: CASRYTSGTTGELFF. Looking up the rest from reference TRBV7-2 and TRBJ2-2 gives the full variable domain: GAGVSQSPSNKVTEKGKDVELRCDPISGHTALYWYRQSLGQGLEFLIYFQGNSAPDKSGLPSDRFSAERTGGSVSTLTIQRTQQEDSAVYLCASRYTSGTTGELFFGEGSRLTVL.

This chain connects TRBV6-7 to TRBJ2-4; D is unresolved. TRBV6-7 is an ORF, with its function uncertain. The CDR3 spans 10 residues. Trimming removed 7 bases from V and 13 bases from J, with 11 bases in between. CDR3 sequence reads: CASTHPRQYF. Here the CDR3 DNA reads TGTGCCAGCACCCACCCACGGCAGTACTTC.

The V call is TRBV28, the J call TRBJ1-2; D perhaps matches TRBD1 (5 bases). The CDR3 is 13 amino acids. With 6 bases removed from V and 1 base from J, the gap between germline ends came to 9 bases. CDR1 is MDHEN, CDR2 SYDVKM, per germline. CDR3 amino acids: CASRDRNNYGYTF. In nucleotides, the CDR3 is TGTGCCAGCAGAGACAGAAATAACTATGGCTACACCTTC.

The chain is built from TRBV30 and TRBJ2-4, with D perhaps matching TRBD1 or TRBD2 (5 bases each). With 5 bases removed from V and 4 bases from J, the gap between germline ends came to 18 bases. This CDR3 has 15 residues. Per germline, CDR1 GTSNPN and CDR2 SVGIG (reference sequence). The CDR3 bases are TGTGCCTGGTTCTCCGGGGCCGAGGGGAAAAACATTCAGTACTTC. Protein sequence: CAWFSGAEGKNIQYF. Complete variable domain (other parts from reference TRBV30 and TRBJ2-4): SQTIHQWPATLVQPVGSPLSLECTVEGTSNPNLYWYRQAAGRGLQLLFYSVGIGQISSEVPQNLSASRPQDRQFILSSKKLLLSDSGFYLCAWFSGAEGKNIQYFGAGTRLSVL.

The rearrangement uses TRBV19 and TRBJ2-7; 7 bases map to TRBD1. Germline loops: CDR1 LNHDA, CDR2 SQIVND (reference sequence). Trimming took 5 bases from V and 1 from J; bases not matched to a gene: 8. This CDR3 is built from 15 residues. CDR3 bases: TGTGCCAGTAGTGTCGAGACAGGGCGATCCTACGAGCAGTACTTC. It specifies CASSVETGRSYEQYF.

The chain employs TRBV28 and TRBJ2-1, with 7 bases matching TRBD2. This CDR3 contains 15 residues. Germline CDR1 MDHEN, CDR2 SYDVKM. V trimming: 2 bases; J trimming: 3 bases; junction bases outside the gene matches: 4. DNA of the CDR3: TGTGCCAGCAGTTTACTAGCGGAGGTCTACAATGAGCAGTTCTTC. Its translation: CASSLLAEVYNEQFF.

The chain uses TRBV7-8 and TRBJ2-5, with 9 nucleotides matching TRBD2. Per the germline V gene, CDR1 is SGHVS and CDR2 is FQNEAQ. After removal of 2 bases from V and 2 bases from J, the junction contained 15 bases not matched to a gene. This CDR3 spans 19 amino acids. The CDR3 DNA reads as TGTGCCAGCAGCTTATTTGGATTTGGCGGGAGGGGGGTGCAAGAGACCCAGTACTTC. Translating it yields CASSLFGFGGRGVQETQYF.

The chain carries TRBV28 and TRBJ2-7; 11 bases map to TRBD1. This CDR3 spans 16 amino acids. The trim removed 1 base at V and 4 bases at J, leaving 6 bases unmatched. Germline V gene sequence: CDR1 MDHEN, CDR2 SYDVKM. The CDR3: CASSLYWDRGVYEQYF. The DNA for the CDR3 is TGTGCCAGCAGTTTATACTGGGACAGGGGGGTTTACGAGCAGTACTTC.